The next 14 T cell receptor beta chains were all read from a single sample in a study of blood T cell repertoires in COVID-19 (dated by TCRdb to between 2020 and 2021). The protocol used for the library was the immunoSEQ multiplex PCR assay. Not all clones reach the TCRdb copy of this immuneACCESS table, which keeps in-frame sequences only. Checked studies attribute under half of the gap to unresolved V genes and leave the rest unexplained. Here the sample has about 30,000 clones; roughly 85% occur a single time. Clones ranked in the top ten supply around 9% of the sample. Sequencing was carried out using peripheral blood. Receptor source: a man older than 75 with active COVID-19.

The chain employs TRBV28 and TRBJ2-3, with D perhaps matching TRBD1 (6 bases). Trimming took off 6 bases at V and 2 bases at J, with 15 bases between the two ends. CDR1 is MDHEN and CDR2 is SYDVKM in the germline V gene. This CDR3 has 15 residues. The DNA for the CDR3 is TGTGCCAGCAGCTCAAGATCAGGGGACACAGATACGCAGTATTTT. It translates to CASSSRSGDTDTQYF.

This clone has more than one count but fewer than ten. The chain carries TRBV12-5 and TRBJ1-5; 10 nucleotides match TRBD1. The V and J ends lost 3 bases and 3 bases, in that order; junction bases with no gene match: 11. Germline CDR1 LGHNT, CDR2 FRNRAP. The CDR3 runs to 18 residues. CDR3 nucleotides: TGTGCTAGTGGTTTCTTTACCGACAGGGGGCGCAACAATCAGCCCCAGCATTTT. It yields the protein CASGFFTDRGRNNQPQHF.

This rearrangement joins TRBV15 to TRBJ2-7, with D tentatively TRBD1 (7 bases). The V gene's germline CDR1 is LNHNV and CDR2 YYDKDF (reference sequence). Trimming removed 0 bases at V and 2 bases at J, with 11 bases between. This CDR3 is built from 15 residues. In DNA form, the CDR3 reads TGTGCCACCAGCAGAGACAGGGGGGCTACCTACGAGCAGTACTTC. Residues: CATSRDRGATYEQYF.

This chain's CDR3 is CASSLRAGEVLETQYF. In DNA, the CDR3 is TGCGCCAGCAGCTTGCGGGCAGGGGAAGTTTTAGAGACCCAGTACTTC. The rearrangement links TRBV5-1 to TRBJ2-5; D might be TRBD1 (6 bases). The V gene's germline CDR1 is SGHRS and CDR2 YFSETQ. This CDR3 contains 16 residues. V lost 1 base and J 4 bases, leaving 17 bases between the germline ends.

V and J are TRBV19 and TRBJ2-7; possible D gene TRBD1, 5 bases. V lost 7 bases and J 2 bases, leaving 15 bases between the germline ends. Germline loops: CDR1 LNHDA, CDR2 SQIVND (reference sequence). The CDR3 is 14 residues long. The CDR3 here is CASTQVLGAYEQYF. In DNA form, the CDR3 reads TGTGCCAGTACACAGGTTTTAGGGGCCTACGAGCAGTACTTC.

This chain joins TRBV13 and TRBJ2-2; the D is unclear. In germline, CDR1 is PRHDT, CDR2 FYEKMQ (reference sequence). This CDR3 comprises 11 residues. The ends were cut back, 7 bases at V and 4 bases at J, with 4 bases in the middle. The CDR3 here is CASTRTGELFF. The CDR3 nucleotides read TGTGCCAGCACCCGCACCGGGGAGCTGTTTTTT.

There are a few counts of this clone. The junction differs from germline at one of its ends, possibly a read error. V is TRBV2 and J is TRBJ1-5; tentative D call: TRBD1 (6 bases). This CDR3 contains 13 residues. Per germline, CDR1 SNHLY and CDR2 FYNNEI. The DNA for the CDR3 is TGTGCCTGCAGGGGCGATGGCAATCAGCCCCAGCATTTT. Its protein is CACRGDGNQPQHF.

The chain combines TRBV28 with TRBJ1-4; TRBD1 matches 10 bases. CDR1 and CDR2 (germline): MDHEN, SYDVKM. The trim removed 5 bases at V and 7 bases at J, leaving 7 bases unmatched. The CDR3 is made up of 15 amino acids. The chain's CDR3 is CASSGGGQGIEKLFF. Here the CDR3 DNA reads TGTGCCAGCAGTGGAGGGGGACAGGGGATTGAAAAACTGTTTTTT.

The chain's CDR3 is CASSLLPGVGQETQYF. CDR3 sequence (DNA): TGCGCCAGCAGCTTGCTACCCGGGGTGGGCCAAGAGACCCAGTACTTC. The gene calls are TRBV5-1 and TRBJ2-5, with a tentative D call TRBD2 (5 bases). This CDR3 is built from 16 residues. Deletions cut 1 base from V and 1 base from J, with 14 bases between. Germline V CDR1 and CDR2: SGHRS, YFSETQ.

The rearrangement links TRBV19 to TRBJ2-4, with D possibly TRBD1 on 7 matching bases. Trimming took 5 bases from V and 3 from J, leaving 17 bases between them. The length of the CDR3 is 16 residues. Germline V gene sequence: CDR1 LNHDA, CDR2 SQIVND (reference sequence). CDR3 region: CASSLWGDSGKNIQYF. In DNA, the CDR3 is TGTGCCAGTAGTCTCTGGGGGGACAGCGGCAAAAACATTCAGTACTTC.

The gene calls are TRBV5-1 and TRBJ2-7; tentatively, D is TRBD2 (5 bases). Germline assignment: CDR1 SGHRS and CDR2 YFSETQ. This CDR3 has 14 amino acids. V lost 4 bases to trimming and J lost 3 bases, with 14 bases between them. In nucleotides, the CDR3 is TGCGCCAGCAGCCTGGATGGGAGCGACTACGAGCAGTACTTC. Translated: CASSLDGSDYEQYF. Based on the CDR3 plus reference TRBV5-1 and TRBJ2-7, the full variable domain is KAGVTQTPRYLIKTRGQQVTLSCSPISGHRSVSWYQQTPGQGLQFLFEYFSETQRNKGNFPGRFSGRQFSNSRSEMNVSTLELGDSALYLCASSLDGSDYEQYFGPGTRLTVT.

The chain carries TRBV2 and TRBJ1-1; the D gene is possibly TRBD1 (6 bases). V was trimmed by 8 bases and J by 0 bases, leaving 10 bases between them. The germline V gene has CDR1 SNHLY and CDR2 FYNNEI. This CDR3 has 13 residues. CDR3 sequence: CASLGQMNTEAFF. In DNA form, the CDR3 reads TGTGCCAGCCTCGGACAGATGAACACTGAAGCTTTCTTT.

This sequence joins TRBV18 and TRBJ2-3, with D possibly being TRBD2 (6 bases). Trimming shortened V by 1 base and J by 0 bases, and 11 bases separated the two germline ends. The germline gives CDR1 KGHSH, CDR2 LQKENI. The CDR3 consists of 16 residues. The CDR3 DNA reads TGTGCCAGCTCACCACATAGCGGATCTAGCACAGATACGCAGTATTTT. It is translated as CASSPHSGSSTDTQYF.

The chain recombines TRBV7-2 with TRBJ1-5, with D hard to call. V was trimmed by 4 bases and J by 3 bases, leaving 4 bases between them. This CDR3 contains 12 residues. CDR1 and CDR2 (germline): SGHTA, FQGNSA. The CDR3 DNA reads TGTGCCAGCAGCTCTAACAATCAGCCCCAGCATTTT. Translation gives CASSSNNQPQHF.